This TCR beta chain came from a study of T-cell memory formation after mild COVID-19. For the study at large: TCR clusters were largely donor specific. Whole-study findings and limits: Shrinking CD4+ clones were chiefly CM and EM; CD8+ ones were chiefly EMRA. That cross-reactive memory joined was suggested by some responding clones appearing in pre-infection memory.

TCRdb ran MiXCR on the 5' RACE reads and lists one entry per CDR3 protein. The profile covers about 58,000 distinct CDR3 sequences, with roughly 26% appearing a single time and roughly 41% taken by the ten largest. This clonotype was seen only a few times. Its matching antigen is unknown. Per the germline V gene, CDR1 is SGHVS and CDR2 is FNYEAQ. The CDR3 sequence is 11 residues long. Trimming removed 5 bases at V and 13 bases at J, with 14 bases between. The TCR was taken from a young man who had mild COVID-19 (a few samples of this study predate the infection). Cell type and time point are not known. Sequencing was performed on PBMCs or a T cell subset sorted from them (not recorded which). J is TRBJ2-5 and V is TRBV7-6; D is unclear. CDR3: CASSQARETYF. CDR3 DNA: TGTGCCAGCAGCCAAGCTCGCGAGACGTACTTC.